The clone carrying this T cell receptor (beta chain) was recorded once. In the original analysis: Amplification of reference gene primers provided the estimated nucleated cell counts. Profiling relied on immunoSEQ multiplex PCR, and the TCRdb table lists in-frame clones only, not all of them. The V and J calls and clone size are taken from that table; D and trimming were inferred from the DNA. Among approximately 500,000 clones listed, 70% to 90% were seen once. These data are taken from a study of blood T cell repertoires in COVID-19. Study details: Some COVID-19 samples were acute and others convalescent; all came from the United States, Italy and Spain. T cells, B-cell-depleted T cells, or PBMCs provided the cDNA or gDNA that served as material.

Germline values: CDR1 SGHNT, CDR2 YENEEA. The CDR3 extends over 14 amino acids. V trimming: 2 bases; J trimming: 6 bases; junction bases outside the gene matches: 7. The rearrangement joins TRBV11-3 to TRBJ2-7; 7 bases align to TRBD1. This receptor was obtained from a human donor in a cohort sampled during active COVID-19. The sequenced sample was peripheral blood. The CDR3 is CASSLRTGLREQYF. In DNA form, the CDR3 reads TGTGCCAGCAGCTTAAGGACAGGCCTCCGCGAGCAGTACTTC.